A single sample gave rise to the 7 T cell receptor beta chains below, sequenced in a study of Graves' ophthalmopathy and Graves' hyperthyroidism. Using RNA transcripts, the TCR beta CDR3 regions were amplified. A first-round RT-PCR used HTBI primers, followed by a second-round multiplex PCR. Using its own MiXCR run on the multiplex PCR reads, TCRdb lists one record per CDR3 protein. This sample has a few hundred thousand distinct CDR3 sequences; 15% occur once, and the top ten carry 5.5% to 7%. Material: peripheral blood. These receptors all come from a young woman with stable Graves' hyperthyroidism.

The table lists this clonotype with many counts. The chain joins TRBV27 to TRBJ1-5; TRBD1 agrees at 7 bases. This CDR3 comprises 15 residues. The germline CDR1 and CDR2 sequences are MNHEY and SMNVEV (reference sequence). V was pared by 6 bases and J by 5 bases, with 10 bases of the junction left unmatched. CDR3 residues: CASRPTGSVYQPQHF. For the CDR3, the DNA is TGTGCCAGCAGGCCGACAGGGTCGGTTTATCAGCCCCAGCATTTT.

This clonotype was seen ten or more times. V and J are TRBV12-3 or TRBV12-4 and TRBJ2-2; TRBD2 agrees at 8 bases. With 5 bases clipped from V and 3 bases from J, the junction kept 5 bases outside the gene matches. The CDR3 totals 15 residues. The CDR3 DNA reads TGTGCCAGCAGTCCTGAGCGGGGGCACACCGGGGAGCTGTTTTTT. Amino acid sequence: CASSPERGHTGELFF.

This clonotype has a handful of counts. The genes are TRBV7-2 and TRBJ2-7, with TRBD2 as a possible D gene (5 bases). V was clipped by 4 bases and J by 6 bases, with 19 bases between them. CDR3 length: 15 residues. Germline loops: CDR1 SGHTA, CDR2 FQGNSA. CDR3 loop: CASSSAWANRGEQYF. The CDR3 DNA reads TGTGCCAGCAGCTCCGCATGGGCTAACCGGGGCGAGCAGTACTTC.

The chain couples TRBV4-1 to TRBJ1-1, with a possible D match to TRBD1 (6 bases). Germline V gene data show CDR1 as MGHRA and CDR2 as YSYEKL. CDR3 length equals 15 residues. V was trimmed by 0 bases and J by 0 bases, leaving 8 bases between them. CDR3 sequence reads: CASSQEDSMNTEAFF. CDR3 DNA: TGCGCCAGCAGCCAAGAGGACAGCATGAACACTGAAGCTTTCTTT.

At least ten counts were recorded for this clonotype. This chain connects TRBV11-2 to TRBJ1-2; the match to TRBD1 covers 8 bases. Germline values: CDR1 SGHAT, CDR2 FQNNGV. After removal of 6 bases from V and 3 bases from J, the junction contained 6 bases not matched to a gene. The CDR3 is 14 amino acids. CDR3 bases: TGTGCCAGCAGTTCTAGGACAGGGTACTATGGCTACACCTTC. Its translation: CASSSRTGYYGYTF.

The CDR3 spells CASSLGITLYRETQYF. The DNA for the CDR3 is TGTGCCAGCAGTTTGGGGATAACCCTCTATCGAGAGACCCAGTACTTC. The rearrangement joins TRBV6-5 to TRBJ2-5; D not resolved. The CDR3 consists of 16 residues. CDR1 and CDR2 from the germline V gene are MNHEY and SVGAGI. V lost 4 bases, J lost 4 bases, and 19 bases lay in between.

This clonotype was seen many times. The chain uses TRBV11-2 and TRBJ1-2, with D possibly being TRBD1 (6 bases). The V gene's germline CDR1 is SGHAT and CDR2 FQNNGV. V lost 5 bases to trimming and J lost 5 bases, with 15 bases between them. The CDR3 runs to 14 residues. CDR3 nucleotides: TGTGCCAGCAGCCGGGAGGGGGGCCTGTATGGCTACACCTTC. Translation: CASSREGGLYGYTF.